These 2 T cell receptor beta chains were sequenced from one sample in a study of beta chain features in type 1 diabetes. Isolated RNA was reverse transcribed in full, so expressed TCRB transcripts were sequenced. Clones were read by immunoSEQ multiplex PCR, and TCRdb kept only the in-frame ones, dropping some. Of 130,000 to 150,000 clones in the sample, around 51% are singletons; the top ten hold around 0.43%. Sequences were obtained from Tregs from blood. Every receptor here comes from a man younger than 30 in good health.

The chain carries TRBV4-2 and TRBJ2-7; 7 nucleotides match TRBD2. Germline loops: CDR1 LGHNA, CDR2 YNFKEQ. V gave up 1 base and J gave up 2 bases; unmatched junction bases: 2. The CDR3 has 14 amino acids. The CDR3 coding sequence is TGTGCCAGCAGCCAAGGGAGCGGGGCCTACGAGCAGTACTTC. This sequence encodes CASSQGSGAYEQYF.

J is TRBJ2-3 and V is TRBV4-2, with 10 nucleotides matching TRBD2. In germline, CDR1 is LGHNA, CDR2 YNFKEQ. The CDR3 loop spans 16 amino acids. V dropped 2 bases and J dropped 1; count of bases not matched to a gene: 3. CDR3 in DNA: TGTGCCAGCAGCCAAACTACTAGCGGGGGCACAGATACGCAGTATTTT. It codes for CASSQTTSGGTDTQYF.